This TCR beta chain came from a study of T-cell memory formation after mild COVID-19. Study summary: Among the donors, TCR clusters were largely specific to each donor.

TCRdb passed the 5' RACE reads through MiXCR, listing each CDR3 protein once. The repertoire holds roughly 110,000 distinct CDR3 sequences, with over 10% as singletons. General study points: Second-wave clones peaking on day 37 lacked confirmed SARS-CoV-2 specificity. Pre-infection memory held some responding clones, suggesting pre-existing cross-reactive T cells responded. CD4/CD8 balance held among clones contracting day 15 to 85, and later expanders leaned CD4+.

This clonotype was detected only a few times. Antigen specificity is unknown. Sequenced: PBMCs or a T cell subset sorted from them (not recorded which). The sequence was obtained from an adult woman who had mild COVID-19 (a few samples of this study predate the infection). Cell type and time point are not known.

As DNA, the CDR3 is TGCAGTGCCACCCGTCCCTCGCCTGGGGTCAATGAGCAGTTCTTC. Amino acid sequence: CSATRPSPGVNEQFF. This chain links TRBV20-1 with TRBJ2-1; D remains unclear. The V gene's germline CDR1 is DFQATT and CDR2 SNEGSKA (reference sequence). V was cut by 6 bases and J by 6 bases, with 21 bases left in between. The CDR3 is 15 residues long.